This T cell receptor (beta chain) is from a study of cytomegalovirus exposure and HLA in healthy donors. About the research overall: Researchers previously reported finding fewer than 140 million unique TCR beta sequences from 170 million or so T cells.

V shed 3 bases, J shed 4 bases, and the junction held 11 bases outside the gene matches. The CDR3 contains 15 residues. Germline-derived CDR1 and CDR2 are GTSNPN and SVGIG (reference sequence). PCR was performed using 60 Vbeta and 13 Jbeta primers. Assay: immunoSEQ multiplex PCR; the TCRdb copy retains only in-frame clones and omits some. The sample lists 36,000 or so clones, 84% seen once, with roughly 4% in the top ten. Study-level points and caveats: Further analysis was carried out later, and it showed several of the most significant clusters appearing linked to common viral pathogens. Some public TCRs appeared in many individuals, while most sequences were rare.

This clone appeared a single time. Its antigen is unknown. The source is a woman aged 18-35 years in good health and CMV-seronegative. The rearrangement uses TRBV30 and TRBJ1-2; TRBD1 matches 7 bases. Sequenced input: PBMCs. The chain's CDR3 is CAWRWRQGVGYGYTF. As DNA, the CDR3 is TGTGCCTGGAGGTGGAGACAGGGCGTAGGCTATGGCTACACCTTC.